This is a list of T cell receptor beta chains from one sample in a study of T cell changes during pregnancy in multiple sclerosis. TCRdb's copy holds only in-frame clones and misses some; the assay was immunoSEQ multiplex PCR. The sample holds roughly 100,000 clones; about 90% are singletons and the top ten take 1.6%. The sample consisted of peripheral blood, taken before pregnancy. All receptors come from a female donor with multiple sclerosis, enrolled in a pregnancy study. CDR3s include the opening cysteine and the closing phenylalanine or tryptophan. The order of the fields is CDR3 protein, CDR3 DNA, D gene, J gene, V gene, clone size. The D gene is left open where the match is weak. Size tells how often a clone was seen (once, few, many) or the class of an expanded clone, and some rows leave it out.

CASSRGLAGTQYF | TGTGCCAGCAGCCGCGGACTAGCGGGAACGCAGTATTTT | TRBD2 | TRBJ2-3 | TRBV7-2 | .
CASSQSSIPSRQGDEAFF | TGCGCCAGCAGTCAATCTAGTATCCCCTCCCGACAGGGAGACGAAGCTTTCTTT | TRBD1 | TRBJ1-1 | TRBV23-1 | .
CASSFPWGVGDGYTF | TGTGCCAGCAGCTTCCCCTGGGGGGTTGGGGATGGCTACACCTTC | . | TRBJ1-2 | TRBV7-2 | .
CASSSALAGQETQYF | TGTGCCAGCAGCTCCGCCTTAGCGGGGCAAGAGACCCAGTACTTC | TRBD2 | TRBJ2-5 | TRBV5-4 | .
CASSLPGRAGNTIYF | TGTGCCAGCAGTTTACCAGGGAGGGCTGGAAACACCATATATTTT | . | TRBJ1-3 | TRBV28 | .
CATSRDRLKNTEAFF | TGTGCCACCAGCAGAGATCGTTTAAAGAACACTGAAGCTTTCTTT | . | TRBJ1-1 | TRBV15 | .
CASSVRSDYGYTF | TGTGCCAGCAGTGTAAGGAGTGACTATGGCTACACCTTC | . | TRBJ1-2 | TRBV28 | .
CASSLSGQGTTLHF | TGCGCCAGCAGCCTGTCAGGACAGGGAACCACCCTCCACTTT | TRBD1 | TRBJ1-6 | TRBV5-1 | .
CASSTSGAYNEQFF | TGTGCCAGTTCCACTAGCGGGGCGTACAATGAGCAGTTCTTC | TRBD2 | TRBJ2-1 | TRBV6-5 | .
CASTHPGKGSYEQYF | TGTGCCAGCACCCACCCAGGGAAGGGTTCCTACGAGCAGTACTTC | . | TRBJ2-7 | TRBV28 | .
CASSVGDSLYYGYTF | TGTGCCAGCAGCGTAGGAGACAGCCTCTACTATGGCTACACCTTC | . | TRBJ1-2 | TRBV9 | once
CASTTEAYNQPQHF | TGTGCCAGCACGACCGAGGCTTACAATCAGCCCCAGCATTTT | . | TRBJ1-5 | TRBV6-1 | .
CASSLSGQPDSGNTIYF | TGTGCCAGCAGTCTCTCCGGACAGCCCGACTCTGGAAACACCATATATTTT | . | TRBJ1-3 | TRBV27 | .
CASGGTENTEAFF | TGTGCCAGCGGAGGGACAGAGAACACTGAAGCTTTCTTT | TRBD1 | TRBJ1-1 | TRBV28 | .
CASSKTSGGYEQYF | TGTGCCAGCAGCAAAACTAGCGGGGGCTACGAGCAGTACTTC | TRBD2 | TRBJ2-7 | TRBV9 | .
CASSLSGSGYEQYF | TGTGCCAGCAGTTTATCGGGGAGCGGTTACGAGCAGTACTTC | . | TRBJ2-7 | TRBV27 | .
CASSERSVTGGEQYF | TGTGCCAGCAGTGAAAGGTCTGTGACAGGGGGCGAGCAGTACTTC | TRBD1 | TRBJ2-7 | TRBV6-1 | .
CASSLSRVLRGKGDTQYF | TGTGCCAGCAGCTTAAGCCGCGTTCTGCGGGGGAAGGGAGATACGCAGTATTTT | TRBD2 | TRBJ2-3 | TRBV7-8 | once
CAWIRWRRNTGELFF | TGTGCCTGGATAAGATGGCGGAGGAACACCGGGGAGCTGTTTTTT | . | TRBJ2-2 | TRBV30 | .
CASSYDRAGGVGELFF | TGTGCCAGCAGTTACGACCGGGCGGGGGGGGTCGGGGAGCTGTTTTTT | TRBD2 | TRBJ2-2 | TRBV6-5 | .
CASSFLSEQYF | TGTGCCAGCAGTTTCCTCAGCGAGCAGTACTTC | . | TRBJ2-7 | TRBV6-9 | .
CASGLTPGTVTIDTQYF | TGTGCTAGTGGCCTAACCCCCGGGACAGTTACTATCGATACGCAGTATTTT | TRBD1 | TRBJ2-3 | TRBV12-5 | .
CASSLTTSGGTGELFF | TGTGCCAGCAGCTTAACCACTAGCGGGGGCACCGGGGAGCTGTTTTTT | TRBD2 | TRBJ2-2 | TRBV7-2 | .
CASSLDRGSYNEQFF | TGTGCCAGTAGCTTGGACAGGGGCTCCTACAATGAGCAGTTCTTC | TRBD1 | TRBJ2-1 | TRBV19 | .
CASSLTGTSVTDTQYF | TGTGCCAGCAGCCTGACCGGGACTAGTGTCACAGATACGCAGTATTTT | TRBD2 | TRBJ2-3 | TRBV11-3 | .
CASSSGVAGNTGELFF | TGTGCCAGCAGCTCCGGGGTGGCAGGGAACACCGGGGAGCTGTTTTTT | . | TRBJ2-2 | TRBV11-3 | .
CASRQNYGYTF | TGTGCCAGCAGACAGAACTATGGCTACACCTTC | . | TRBJ1-2 | TRBV2 | once
CAWSTGQGVSGNTIYF | TGTGCCTGGAGTACCGGACAGGGGGTCTCTGGAAACACCATATATTTT | TRBD1 | TRBJ1-3 | TRBV30 | .
CASSPEPGGNQPQHF | TGCGCCAGCAGCCCCGAGCCGGGGGGCAATCAGCCCCAGCATTTT | . | TRBJ1-5 | TRBV23-1 | .